Listed here are 24 T cell receptor beta chains from one sample, sequenced in a study of PD-L1 blockade in urothelial cancer. Produced via immunoSEQ multiplex PCR; TCRdb's table is partial and in-frame only. In the table there are tens of thousands of clones, 87% of which are singletons. Sequences were derived from PBMCs, sampled around atezolizumab (anti-PD-L1) treatment. The source of these receptors is a man aged 60-69 years with urothelial cancer.

The gene calls are TRBV9 and TRBJ2-5, with 12 bases matching TRBD2. With 3 bases clipped from V and 1 base from J, the junction kept 4 bases outside the gene matches. The CDR3 spans 16 residues. Per germline, CDR1 SGDLS and CDR2 YYNGEE. The CDR3 DNA reads as TGTGCCAGCAGCGCTCTAGCGGGGGGGCTCCAAGAGACCCAGTACTTC. This gives the protein CASSALAGGLQETQYF.

CDR3 DNA sequence: TGTGCCAGCAGTCCGCCGGGACAGGGGGCGCTTGAGACCCAGTACTTC. It is translated as CASSPPGQGALETQYF. V is TRBV2 and J is TRBJ2-5; 12 bases agree with TRBD1. The germline gives CDR1 SNHLY, CDR2 FYNNEI. J was trimmed by 5 bases and V by 5 bases; bases with no gene match: 9. CDR3 length equals 16 residues.

The gene calls are TRBV9 and TRBJ2-5; D is uncertain. The V end lost 0 bases, the J end lost 1 base, and 4 bases lay between the germline ends. Per germline, CDR1 SGDLS and CDR2 YYNGEE. The CDR3 has 13 residues. CDR3 DNA sequence: TGTGCCAGCAGCGTAGCTATCCAAGAGACCCAGTACTTC. Encoded protein: CASSVAIQETQYF. Full variable domain (remainder filled in from reference TRBV9 and TRBJ2-5): DSGVTQTPKHLITATGQRVTLRCSPRSGDLSVYWYQQSLDQGLQFLIQYYNGEERAKGNILERFSAQQFPDLHSELNLSSLELGDSALYFCASSVAIQETQYFGPGTRLLVL.

The chain employs TRBV5-1 and TRBJ1-2; TRBD1 matches 11 bases. The CDR3 length is 14 residues. Per the germline V gene, CDR1 is SGHRS and CDR2 is YFSETQ. V shed 4 bases, J shed 6 bases, and the junction held 5 bases outside the gene matches. This CDR3 reads CASSEDRGRDGYTF. CDR3 coding DNA: TGCGCCAGCAGCGAGGACAGGGGGCGAGATGGCTACACCTTC.

The J gene is TRBJ2-7, the V gene TRBV2, with TRBD1 matching over 7 bases. J gave up 1 base and V 8 bases, and 8 bases lay outside the gene matches. CDR1 is SNHLY, CDR2 FYNNEI, per germline. This CDR3 is 14 amino acids long. CDR3 DNA sequence: TGTGCCAGCTACTCTCAGGACAGGTCCTACGAGCAGTACTTC. Encoded protein: CASYSQDRSYEQYF.

The J gene is TRBJ1-5, the V gene TRBV30, with 7 positions matching TRBD1. The CDR3 is 17 amino acids. Germline V gene lookup returns CDR1 GTSNPN and CDR2 SVGIG (reference sequence). The V segment lost 3 bases and the J segment 1 base; nucleotides outside the gene matches: 12. The CDR3 DNA sequence: TGTGCCTGGAGCCCCGGGACAGTCAGTAGGAGCAATCAGCCCCAGCATTTT. Residues: CAWSPGTVSRSNQPQHF.

The chain combines TRBV19 with TRBJ1-6, with 7 bases matching TRBD1. V trimming: 4 bases; J trimming: 6 bases; junction bases outside the gene matches: 3. The CDR3 loop spans 14 amino acids. CDR1 is LNHDA and CDR2 is SQIVND in the germline V gene (reference sequence). This chain's CDR3 is CASSTGQFNSPLHF. CDR3 coding DNA: TGTGCCAGTAGTACGGGACAGTTTAATTCACCCCTCCACTTT.

The chain links TRBV15 to TRBJ1-2, with 9 bases lining up with TRBD1. Germline V gives CDR1 LNHNV, CDR2 YYDKDF (reference sequence). The CDR3 runs 15 residues. Germline trimming cut 3 bases from V and 2 bases from J; bases unmatched to any gene: 4. DNA of the CDR3: TGTGCCACCAGCAGGGGACAGGGACAGAACTATGGCTACACCTTC. Protein sequence: CATSRGQGQNYGYTF.

The rearrangement uses TRBV5-6 and TRBJ1-5; TRBD1 agrees at 11 bases. CDR3 length equals 16 residues. Losses at the gene ends were 0 bases for V and 4 bases for J; bases not matched to a gene: 3. Germline CDR1 reads SGHDT; CDR2 reads YYEEEE. CDR3 DNA sequence: TGTGCCAGCAGCTTGGTGGGGACAGGGGGTAATCAGCCCCAGCATTTT. Translation: CASSLVGTGGNQPQHF.

V is TRBV28 and J is TRBJ2-3; TRBD2 agrees at 9 bases. The CDR3 has 14 amino acids. Germline V lookup: CDR1 MDHEN, CDR2 SYDVKM. V shed 7 bases and J 6 bases; nucleotides not matched to a gene: 8. The CDR3 protein is CASIQSGGWDTQYF. The CDR3 DNA follows: TGTGCCAGCATCCAAAGCGGGGGGTGGGATACGCAGTATTTT.

This chain uses TRBV6-1 with TRBJ2-7, with D maybe TRBD2 (6 bases). Germline CDR1 is MNHNS and CDR2 is SASEGT. Trimming shortened V by 4 bases and J by 0 bases, and 13 bases separated the two germline ends. The CDR3 has 15 amino acids. DNA of the CDR3: TGTGCCAGCAGTGCCCGGGACTCGAGCTCCTACGAGCAGTACTTC. Its translation: CASSARDSSSYEQYF.

The chain is built from TRBV28 and TRBJ2-7; TRBD2 aligns across 11 bases. This CDR3 spans 16 amino acids. V shed 2 bases and J 2 bases; nucleotides not matched to a gene: 5. Germline CDR1 reads MDHEN; CDR2 reads SYDVKM. In DNA form, the CDR3 reads TGTGCCAGCAGTTTAATAACTAGCGGGGGACCCTACGAGCAGTACTTC. Protein product: CASSLITSGGPYEQYF.

The CDR3 loop is CASSISPGQETQYF. The CDR3 nucleotides are TGTGCCAGTAGTATTTCACCCGGGCAAGAGACCCAGTACTTC. This sequence joins TRBV19 and TRBJ2-5; no clear D. V lost 3 bases to trimming and J lost 2 bases, with 10 bases between them. The V gene's germline CDR1 is LNHDA and CDR2 SQIVND (reference sequence). The CDR3 totals 14 residues.

This chain uses TRBV5-1 with TRBJ2-7, with 7 bases lining up with TRBD1. Unmatched junction bases numbered 4, after V lost 1 base and J lost 0 bases. Germline V gene sequence: CDR1 SGHRS, CDR2 YFSETQ. The CDR3 spans 15 residues. The CDR3, as DNA: TGCGCCAGCAGCTTGATTCAGGGGGACTCCTACGAGCAGTACTTC. Translated: CASSLIQGDSYEQYF.

The CDR3 protein is CASSVIAGNTDTQYF. The CDR3, as DNA: TGTGCCAGCAGTGTTATAGCGGGGAACACAGATACGCAGTATTTT. The rearrangement links TRBV2 to TRBJ2-3, with 8 nucleotides matching TRBD2. V trimming: 4 bases; J trimming: 2 bases; junction bases outside the gene matches: 5. CDR3 length: 15 residues. The germline gives CDR1 SNHLY, CDR2 FYNNEI.

As to this clone: At one end, the junction sequence differs from germline, possibly due to a read error. The chain couples TRBV30 to TRBJ2-7, with D perhaps TRBD2 (6 bases). The CDR3 runs to 13 residues. The V gene's germline CDR1 is GTSNPN and CDR2 SVGIG (reference sequence). The CDR3 reads CAWSPGAGSPENF. The DNA for the CDR3 is TGTGCCTGGAGTCCGGGAGCGGGTTCACCGGAGAACTTC. The complete variable domain, with remaining parts taken from reference TRBV30 and TRBJ2-7, reads SQTIHQWPATLVQPVGSPLSLECTVEGTSNPNLYWYRQAAGRGLQLLFYSVGIGQISSEVPQNLSASRPQDRQFILSSKKLLLSDSGFYLCAWSPGAGSPENFGPGTRLTVT.

V usage is TRBV10-3 and J usage is TRBJ2-7; D call uncertain. With 0 bases removed from V and 1 base from J, the gap between germline ends came to 10 bases. The germline CDR1 and CDR2 sequences are ENHRY and SYGVKD. This CDR3 is 15 amino acids long. The CDR3 sequence: CAISESTVLSYEQYF. The DNA of the CDR3 is TGTGCCATCAGTGAGTCAACCGTGCTATCCTACGAGCAGTACTTC.

The V call is TRBV10-2, the J call TRBJ2-7; 8 positions agree with TRBD1. The CDR3 length is 15 residues. CDR1 WSHSY and CDR2 SAAADI come from the germline V gene. Trimming took 0 bases from V and 7 from J; bases not matched to a gene: 8. Written as DNA, the CDR3 is TGCGCCAGCAGTGAGTCCGGCAGGGGGCGTCGGGAGCAGTACTTC. Amino acid sequence: CASSESGRGRREQYF.

V is TRBV30 and J is TRBJ1-2; possibly TRBD1 for D (6 bases). From germline, CDR1 is GTSNPN and CDR2 SVGIG (reference sequence). With 1 base removed from V and 3 bases from J, the gap between germline ends came to 9 bases. CDR3 length: 13 residues. CDR3 DNA sequence: TGTGCCTGGAGTGAAGGGGGTGACTATGGCTACACCTTC. It codes for CAWSEGGDYGYTF. Together with reference TRBV30 and TRBJ1-2, the CDR3 gives the full variable domain: SQTIHQWPATLVQPVGSPLSLECTVEGTSNPNLYWYRQAAGRGLQLLFYSVGIGQISSEVPQNLSASRPQDRQFILSSKKLLLSDSGFYLCAWSEGGDYGYTFGSGTRLTVV.

The chain joins TRBV7-9 to TRBJ1-1; no definite D call. There are 13 residues in the CDR3. V was pared by 2 bases and J by 2 bases, with 6 bases between. CDR1 and CDR2 (germline): SEHNR, FQNEAQ (reference sequence). CDR3 DNA: TGTGCCAGCAGCTTATTCCCTAACACTGAAGCTTTCTTT. Amino acid sequence: CASSLFPNTEAFF.

The chain carries TRBV6-1 and TRBJ1-2, with D perhaps TRBD1 (6 bases). The CDR3 length is 16 residues. V was shortened by 4 bases and J by 0 bases, with 15 bases between the two germline ends. Germline CDR1 MNHNS, CDR2 SASEGT. DNA for the CDR3: TGTGCCAGCAGTGGGGGACGGGGGGCGGCTAACTATGGCTACACCTTC. This translates into CASSGGRGAANYGYTF.

The count of this clone is one. The chain uses TRBV19 and TRBJ2-3, with TRBD1 matching over 9 bases. Germline CDR1 is LNHDA and CDR2 is SQIVND (reference sequence). Germline trimming cut 1 base from V and 6 bases from J; bases unmatched to any gene: 8. There are 16 residues in the CDR3. CDR3 DNA: TGTGCCAGTAGTATAGCTTTACAGGGGGCGGTGGATACGCAGTATTTT. This gives the protein CASSIALQGAVDTQYF.

In the case of this clone: At one end the junction does not follow the germline gene, possibly because of a read error. The chain combines TRBV7-7 with TRBJ2-2; TRBD2 agrees at 12 bases. The CDR3 runs to 15 residues. Looked up from germline, CDR1 is SSHAT and CDR2 is FNYEAQ (reference sequence). The CDR3: CASSQTSGGIGELFF. The CDR3 nucleotides read TGTGCTAGCAGCCAGACTAGCGGGGGAATCGGGGAGCTGTTTTTT. Together with reference TRBV7-7 and TRBJ2-2, the CDR3 gives the full variable domain: GAGVSQSPRYKVTKRGQDVTLRCDPISSHATLYWYQQALGQGPEFLTYFNYEAQPDKSGLPSDRFSAERPEGSISTLTIQRTEQRDSAMYRCASSQTSGGIGELFFGEGSRLTVL.

The chain carries TRBV5-1 and TRBJ1-2, with D maybe TRBD1 (5 bases). The CDR3 has 13 residues. From germline, CDR1 is SGHRS and CDR2 YFSETQ. V lost 5 bases to trimming and J lost 2 bases, with 10 bases between them. CDR3 sequence: CASRTGGNYGYTF. The CDR3, as DNA: TGCGCCAGCAGAACAGGAGGGAACTATGGCTACACCTTC.